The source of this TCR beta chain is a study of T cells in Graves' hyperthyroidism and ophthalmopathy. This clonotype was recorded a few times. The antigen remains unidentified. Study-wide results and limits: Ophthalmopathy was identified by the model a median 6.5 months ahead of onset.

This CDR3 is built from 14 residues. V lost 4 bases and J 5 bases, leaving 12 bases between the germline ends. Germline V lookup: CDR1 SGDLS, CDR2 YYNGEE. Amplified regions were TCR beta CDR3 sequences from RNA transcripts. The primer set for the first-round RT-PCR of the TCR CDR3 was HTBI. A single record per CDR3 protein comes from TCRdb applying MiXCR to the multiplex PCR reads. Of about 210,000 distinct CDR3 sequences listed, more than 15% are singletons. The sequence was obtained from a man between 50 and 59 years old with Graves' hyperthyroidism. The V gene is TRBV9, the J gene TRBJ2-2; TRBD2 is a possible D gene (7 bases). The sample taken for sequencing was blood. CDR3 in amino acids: CASSMGGGTGELFF. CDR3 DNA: TGTGCCAGCAGCATGGGAGGGGGGACCGGGGAGCTGTTTTTT.